These T cell receptor beta chains were read from a single sample in a study of blood T cell repertoires in COVID-19. Produced via immunoSEQ multiplex PCR; TCRdb's table is partial and in-frame only. The table lists approximately 260,000 clones, about 91% of them singletons. The sample comprised PBMCs or T cells enriched from blood (not recorded which). The source of these receptors is a woman aged 40 to 49 with acute COVID-19. The CDR3 runs from the conserved cysteine through the conserved F or W. The D gene is left open where the match is weak. Some rows mark clone size as missing; the rest say once, few, many or name a class of expanded clone.

j_call clone_size d_call v_call cdr3_nt cdr3_aa
TRBJ2-5 - - TRBV12-3/TRBV12-4 TGTGCCAGCAGTTTGGGGGGAGACGAGACCCAGTACTTC CASSLGGDETQYF
TRBJ1-1 once TRBD1 TRBV9 TGTGCCAGCAGCCGGACAGGGCGGGACACTGAAGCTTTCTTT CASSRTGRDTEAFF
TRBJ2-6 - TRBD1 TRBV18 TGTGCCAGCTCACCCGCGGACAGGGGCTCTGGGGCCAACGTCCTGACTTTC CASSPADRGSGANVLTF
TRBJ2-1 - - TRBV3-1/TRBV3-2 TGTGCCAGCAGCCAGTTCCAGGGAAGCGTGTACAATGAGCAGTTCTTC CASSQFQGSVYNEQFF
TRBJ1-2 - - TRBV5-4 TGTGCCAGCAGCTTGGAGCCTAACTATGGCTACACCTTC CASSLEPNYGYTF
TRBJ2-1 - - TRBV27 TGTGCCAGCAGTCGGGTCTCCCTAGCATGGTCCTACAATGAGCAGTTCTTC CASSRVSLAWSYNEQFF
TRBJ2-3 - TRBD1 TRBV5-1 TGCGCCAGCAGCCCCAGGACAGGGAGGACAGATACGCAGTATTTT CASSPRTGRTDTQYF
TRBJ2-1 few TRBD2 TRBV2 TGTGCCAGCAGTGTTAGACTAGCGTCAAACGAGCAGTTCTTC CASSVRLASNEQFF
TRBJ2-2 - - TRBV11-2 TGTGCCAGCAGCTTCCCTCAACACATTTTCAACCCCGGGGAGCTGTTTTTT CASSFPQHIFNPGELFF
TRBJ1-5 - TRBD1 TRBV11-2 TGTGCCAGCAGCAGATACAGGGGGCTTTCCAATCAGCCCCAGCATTTT CASSRYRGLSNQPQHF
TRBJ2-1 - TRBD2 TRBV4-1 TGCGCCAGCAGCCAGGGGCCGTACGCGAGCGGGAGTTATGAGCAGTTCTTC CASSQGPYASGSYEQFF
TRBJ2-1 - - TRBV9 TGTGCCAGCAGCGTAGCCAGGGATACTGAGCAGTTCTTC CASSVARDTEQFF
TRBJ1-5 - TRBD1 TRBV2 TGTGCCAGCAGTGAAGCTCGGACAGGGTACTTCTTACCCCAGCATTTT CASSEARTGYFLPQHF
TRBJ1-6 - - TRBV4-3 TGCGCCAGCAGCCAAGGGGACAACGATAATTCACCCCTCCACTTT CASSQGDNDNSPLHF
TRBJ2-5 - - TRBV5-4 TGTGCCAGCAGCTTGACGGCGTGGCGGCGGGTGGGGGAGACCCAGTACTTC CASSLTAWRRVGETQYF
TRBJ2-7 - - TRBV7-9 TGTGCCAGCACCGTACTAGCCGGGGGCGAGCAGTACTTC CASTVLAGGEQYF
TRBJ2-7 - TRBD1 TRBV2 TGTGCCGGAGGGGCGACAGGGGGCCACGAGCAGTACTTC CAGGATGGHEQYF
TRBJ2-3 - TRBD2 TRBV24-1 TGTGCCACCAGTGGTACTAGCGGGAGGAAACAGGGAGATACGCAGTATTTT CATSGTSGRKQGDTQYF
TRBJ1-1 - TRBD1 TRBV24-1 TGTGCCACCAGGACACAGGGGAGAGGTGAAGCTTTCTTT CATRTQGRGEAFF
TRBJ1-2 - - TRBV18 TGTGCCAGCTCACACAAAACAGGGAGAGCTAACTATGGCTACACCTTC CASSHKTGRANYGYTF
TRBJ1-6 - - TRBV28 TGTGCCAGCACCCTACTCGGCCAACGGGGTTCACCCCTCCACTTT CASTLLGQRGSPLHF
TRBJ1-2 once - TRBV15 TGTGCCACCAGCCCTGGGAGGGGTAACTATGGCTACACCTTC CATSPGRGNYGYTF
TRBJ2-5 - TRBD2 TRBV18 TGTGCCAGCTCACCCGGGACTAGTTTCCAAGAGACCCAGTACTTC CASSPGTSFQETQYF
TRBJ2-1 - - TRBV24-1 TGTGCCACCAGTGACCCCATCCAATGGGGGGAAGGCAATGAGCAGTTCTTC CATSDPIQWGEGNEQFF
TRBJ2-1 - TRBD2 TRBV24-1 TGTGCCACCAGGCGTGGGACTAGAGATAATGAGCAGTTCTTC CATRRGTRDNEQFF
TRBJ1-6 many TRBD1 TRBV6-6 TGTGCCAGCAGCGCAATACAGGGGGAAGTTCCCCTCCACTTT CASSAIQGEVPLHF
TRBJ1-1 once - TRBV24-1 TGTGCCACCAGTTCGGGGAACACTGAAGCTTTCTTT CATSSGNTEAFF
TRBJ1-1 - TRBD1 TRBV6-5 TGTGCCAGCAGTTGGACAGGGGGATTAACTGAAGCTTTCTTT CASSWTGGLTEAFF
TRBJ1-2 - - TRBV5-5 TGTGCCAGCAGCTTGTTCCAGGGTTATGGCTACACCTTC CASSLFQGYGYTF
TRBJ1-1 once - TRBV5-1 TGCGCCAGCAGCTTGGGAGGCAGGGTAACTGAAGCTTTCTTT CASSLGGRVTEAFF
TRBJ2-1 few - TRBV27 TGTGCCAGCAGTGGGGGGTCCCCAAACAATGAGCAGTTCTTC CASSGGSPNNEQFF
TRBJ2-1 - TRBD2 TRBV19 TGTGCCAGTAGTATAGGGGCGGGGGCCTACAATGAGCAGTTCTTC CASSIGAGAYNEQFF
TRBJ1-1 - TRBD1 TRBV7-9 TGTGCCAGCAGCGGACAGGGGCCGAGTACTGAAGCTTTCTTT CASSGQGPSTEAFF
TRBJ1-2 - - TRBV2 TGTGCCAGCAGCTCCCACGGAGGTGGCTACACCTTC CASSSHGGGYTF
TRBJ1-2 - TRBD1 TRBV5-1 TGCGCCAGCAGCTCGATAGAGACAGGGGGCACTTTTTTCTATGGCTACACCTTC CASSSIETGGTFFYGYTF
TRBJ1-1 - TRBD1 TRBV9 TGTGCCAGCAGCCGACAGGGTCGAAACACTGAAGCTTTCTTT CASSRQGRNTEAFF
TRBJ1-3 - TRBD1 TRBV19 TGTGCCAGTAGGGACAGGGGGGCCTACCTCTCTGGAAACACCATATATTTT CASRDRGAYLSGNTIYF
TRBJ2-1 - - TRBV2 TGTGCCAGCAGTCCTAGCTTTGAGCAGTTCTTC CASSPSFEQFF
TRBJ1-2 - TRBD1 TRBV19 TGTGCCAGCCTACCATTGGAGGGGGCGCCGAATGGCTACACCTTC CASLPLEGAPNGYTF
TRBJ2-5 - - TRBV28 TGTGCCAGCAGTTTCAGTTTCGGGGGTTCGCCAGAGACCCAGTACTTC CASSFSFGGSPETQYF
TRBJ1-5 - TRBD1 TRBV5-1 TGCGCCAGCAGCTTGGATCAGGGGGTTCAGCCCCAGCATTTT CASSLDQGVQPQHF
TRBJ2-1 - TRBD1 TRBV28 TGTGCCAGCAGGTTCGGGGACAGGGAAAAAACGGATGAGCAGTTCTTC CASRFGDREKTDEQFF
TRBJ2-3 - TRBD1 TRBV4-2 TGTGCCAGCAGCCAAGAAGGTCGGCGACAGGGGGCACCGGATACGCAGTATTTT CASSQEGRRQGAPDTQYF
TRBJ2-2 - - TRBV27 TGTGCCAGCAGTTTGTCCCCCGGGACTTCGAACACCGGGGAGCTGTTTTTT CASSLSPGTSNTGELFF
TRBJ1-1 - - TRBV9 TGTGCCAGCAGCCCCCGTAGACAAAAGAATGAAGCTTTCTTT CASSPRRQKNEAFF
TRBJ2-7 - TRBD2 TRBV18 TGTGCCAGCTCACCCAGCGGGAGCGACTACGAGCAGTACTTC CASSPSGSDYEQYF
TRBJ1-1 - TRBD1 TRBV5-1 TGCGCCAGCAGCCCCGGGACAGGGTACATTGCTTTCTTT CASSPGTGYIAFF